The 10 T cell receptor beta chains below were found in one sample sequenced in a study of cytomegalovirus exposure and HLA in healthy donors. The PCR made use of 60 Vbeta and 13 Jbeta primers. Method: immunoSEQ multiplex PCR; TCRdb's copy keeps in-frame clones and lacks some. The sample shows about 100,000 clones, 81% of them seen only once. Specimen: PBMCs. The receptors stem from a man in his thirties or forties in good health and CMV-seronegative.

The table lists this clone with a few counts. The chain uses TRBV6-5 and TRBJ1-4; a weak D match, TRBD1 (6 bases). Trimming cost V 6 bases and J 4 bases, with 15 bases left between them. The germline CDR1 and CDR2 sequences are MNHEY and SVGAGI. The CDR3 is made up of 15 amino acids. The CDR3 DNA reads TGTGCCAGCAGCGATTGGGACACCGGTAATGAAAAACTGTTTTTT. Translating it yields CASSDWDTGNEKLFF.

The gene calls are TRBV7-3 and TRBJ1-2; D gene unclear. The germline CDR1 and CDR2 sequences are SGHTA and FQGTGA. The CDR3 has 14 residues. V was shortened by 5 bases and J by 4 bases, with 14 bases between the two germline ends. As DNA, the CDR3 is TGTGCCAGCAGCCCCAGCGGAGGTTCCTATGGCTACACCTTC. Amino acids: CASSPSGGSYGYTF.

The chain links TRBV27 to TRBJ2-7; D is possibly TRBD2 (6 bases). The germline V and J ends were trimmed by 5 bases and 7 bases, with 15 bases remaining between them. The germline V gene has CDR1 MNHEY and CDR2 SMNVEV (reference sequence). This CDR3 has 13 amino acids. CDR3: CASSPRRGGEQYF. The CDR3 nucleotides read TGTGCCAGCAGTCCCAGGAGGGGAGGTGAGCAGTACTTC.

In its sample, this clone was seen a few times. The J gene is TRBJ2-7, the V gene TRBV6-1; tentatively, D is TRBD1 (6 bases). This CDR3 is 15 amino acids long. Germline V CDR1 and CDR2: MNHNS, SASEGT. The V and J ends lost 4 bases and 1 base respectively, with 14 bases between them. CDR3 sequence (DNA): TGTGCCAGCAGTGTCGAGACAGGCACATCCTACGAGCAGTACTTC. This codes for CASSVETGTSYEQYF.

This chain uses TRBV7-8 with TRBJ2-5; 10 bases align to TRBD1. Trimming cost V 10 bases and J 5 bases; bases outside gene matches: 10. The CDR3 length is 14 residues. CDR1 is SGHVS and CDR2 is FQNEAQ in the germline V gene. CDR3 region: CATRRQGAGETQYF. The CDR3, as DNA: TGTGCCACCCGACGACAGGGGGCGGGGGAGACCCAGTACTTC.

The chain couples TRBV19 to TRBJ2-7, with a tentative D call TRBD2 (5 bases). Germline CDR1 and CDR2: LNHDA and SQIVND (reference sequence). The CDR3 is 12 residues long. Between the trimmed V and J ends, which lost 5 bases and 8 bases, there was a span of 13 bases. CDR3 loop: CASSAGETKQYF. CDR3 DNA sequence: TGTGCCAGTAGTGCCGGGGAGACCAAGCAGTACTTC.

V usage is TRBV6-5 and J usage is TRBJ1-5; D gene unclear. CDR1 is MNHEY and CDR2 is SVGAGI in the germline V gene. This CDR3 has 13 residues. V lost 0 bases, J lost 9 bases, and 9 bases lay in between. The CDR3: CASSYSIMAPQHF. The DNA for the CDR3 is TGTGCCAGCAGTTACTCGATAATGGCGCCCCAGCATTTT.

V is TRBV6-5 and J is TRBJ2-7; D may be TRBD1 (6 bases). The CDR3 consists of 14 residues. Germline values: CDR1 MNHEY, CDR2 SVGAGI. Trimming stripped 8 bases from V and 0 bases from J, with 14 bases between. CDR3 residues: CASATGFDSYEQYF. For the CDR3, the DNA is TGTGCCAGCGCGACAGGATTTGACTCCTACGAGCAGTACTTC.

This clone was found a few times. V usage is TRBV10-1 and J usage is TRBJ1-4, with D possibly TRBD1 on 6 matching bases. Germline-derived CDR1 and CDR2 are WNHNN and SYGVQD (reference sequence). V dropped 4 bases and J dropped 0 bases, with 27 bases sitting between them. The CDR3 is 21 amino acids. CDR3: CASSGSINVGRGQPTNEKLFF. The CDR3 DNA reads as TGCGCCAGCAGTGGTTCTATAAATGTCGGGCGGGGGCAGCCAACTAATGAAAAACTGTTTTTT.

The chain uses TRBV11-2 and TRBJ2-3, with D possibly TRBD1 on 6 matching bases. Germline V CDR1 and CDR2: SGHAT, FQNNGV. The CDR3 is 15 residues long. Between the trimmed V and J ends, which lost 5 bases and 0 bases, there was a span of 12 bases. The CDR3 reads CASSRTASSTDTQYF. CDR3 DNA: TGTGCCAGCAGCCGGACAGCCTCTAGCACAGATACGCAGTATTTT.